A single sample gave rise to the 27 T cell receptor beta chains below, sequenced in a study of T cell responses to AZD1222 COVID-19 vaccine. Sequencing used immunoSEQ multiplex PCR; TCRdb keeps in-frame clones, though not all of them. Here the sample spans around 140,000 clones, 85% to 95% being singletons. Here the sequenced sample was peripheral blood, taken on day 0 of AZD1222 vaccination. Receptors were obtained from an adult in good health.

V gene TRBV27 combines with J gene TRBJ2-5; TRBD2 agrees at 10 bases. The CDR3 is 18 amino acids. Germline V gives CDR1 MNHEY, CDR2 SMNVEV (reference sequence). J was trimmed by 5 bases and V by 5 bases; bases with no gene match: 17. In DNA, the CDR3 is TGTGCCAGCAGTCCGGTTTCTAGCGGGAGCCGGCCGTATGAGACCCAGTACTTC. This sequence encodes CASSPVSSGSRPYETQYF.

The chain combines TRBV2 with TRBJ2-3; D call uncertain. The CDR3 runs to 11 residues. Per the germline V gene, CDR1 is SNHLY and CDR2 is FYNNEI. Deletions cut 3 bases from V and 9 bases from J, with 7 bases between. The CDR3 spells CASSEPLTQYF. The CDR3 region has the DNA TGTGCCAGCAGTGAGCCCTTAACGCAGTATTTT.

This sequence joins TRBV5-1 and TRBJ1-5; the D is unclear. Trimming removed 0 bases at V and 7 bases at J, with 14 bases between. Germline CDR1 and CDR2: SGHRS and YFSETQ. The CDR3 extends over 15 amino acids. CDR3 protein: CASSLGAGFGQPQHF. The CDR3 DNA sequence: TGCGCCAGCAGCTTGGGGGCCGGGTTCGGGCAGCCCCAGCATTTT. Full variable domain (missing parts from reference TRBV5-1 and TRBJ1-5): KAGVTQTPRYLIKTRGQQVTLSCSPISGHRSVSWYQQTPGQGLQFLFEYFSETQRNKGNFPGRFSGRQFSNSRSEMNVSTLELGDSALYLCASSLGAGFGQPQHFGDGTRLSIL.

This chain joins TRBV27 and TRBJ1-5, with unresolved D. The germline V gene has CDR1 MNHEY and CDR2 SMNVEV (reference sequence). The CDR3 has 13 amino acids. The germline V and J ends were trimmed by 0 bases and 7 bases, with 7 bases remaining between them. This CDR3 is CASSLSSYQPQHF. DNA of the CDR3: TGTGCCAGCAGTTTATCTTCTTACCAGCCCCAGCATTTT.

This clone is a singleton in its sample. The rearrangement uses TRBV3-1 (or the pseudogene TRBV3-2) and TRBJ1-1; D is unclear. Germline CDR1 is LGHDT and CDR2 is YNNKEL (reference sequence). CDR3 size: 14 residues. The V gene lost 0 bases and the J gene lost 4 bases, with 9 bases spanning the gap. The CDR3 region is CASSQDYEGTEAFF. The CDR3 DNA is TGTGCCAGCAGCCAAGACTACGAGGGCACTGAAGCTTTCTTT.

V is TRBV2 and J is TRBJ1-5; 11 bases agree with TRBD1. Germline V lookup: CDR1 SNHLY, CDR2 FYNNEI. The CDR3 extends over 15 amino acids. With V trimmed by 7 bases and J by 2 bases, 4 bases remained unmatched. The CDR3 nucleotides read TGTGCCAGCATTAAGGGACAGGGGGGCAATCAGCCCCAGCATTTT. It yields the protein CASIKGQGGNQPQHF. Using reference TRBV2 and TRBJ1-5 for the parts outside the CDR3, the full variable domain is EPEVTQTPSHQVTQMGQEVILRCVPISNHLYFYWYRQILGQKVEFLVSFYNNEISEKSEIFDDQFSVERPDGSNFTLKIRSTKLEDSAMYFCASIKGQGGNQPQHFGDGTRLSIL.

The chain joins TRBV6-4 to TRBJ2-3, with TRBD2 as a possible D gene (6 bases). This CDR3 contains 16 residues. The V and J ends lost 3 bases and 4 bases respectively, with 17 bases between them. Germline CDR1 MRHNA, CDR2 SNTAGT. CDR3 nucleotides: TGTGCCAGCAGTGAAGGTGCGGGGTCTGAGGCAGATACGCAGTATTTT. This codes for CASSEGAGSEADTQYF.

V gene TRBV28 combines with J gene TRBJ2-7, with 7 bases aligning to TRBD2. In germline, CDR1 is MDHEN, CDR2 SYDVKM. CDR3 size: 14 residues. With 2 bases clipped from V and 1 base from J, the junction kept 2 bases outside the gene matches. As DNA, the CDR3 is TGTGCCAGCAGTTTAGTGCGGGGGTCCTACGAGCAGTACTTC. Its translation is CASSLVRGSYEQYF.

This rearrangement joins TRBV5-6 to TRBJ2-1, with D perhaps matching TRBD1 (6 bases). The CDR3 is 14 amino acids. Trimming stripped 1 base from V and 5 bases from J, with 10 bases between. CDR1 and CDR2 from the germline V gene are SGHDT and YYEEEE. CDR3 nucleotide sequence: TGTGCCAGCAGCTTGACAGGGAGTAACAATGAGCAGTTCTTC. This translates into CASSLTGSNNEQFF.

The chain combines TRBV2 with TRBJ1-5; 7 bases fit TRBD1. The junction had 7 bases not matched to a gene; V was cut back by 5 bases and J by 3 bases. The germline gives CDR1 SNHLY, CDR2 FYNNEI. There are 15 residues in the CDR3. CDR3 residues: CASSKGAQVNQPQHF. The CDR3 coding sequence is TGTGCCAGCAGTAAGGGGGCGCAGGTCAATCAGCCCCAGCATTTT.

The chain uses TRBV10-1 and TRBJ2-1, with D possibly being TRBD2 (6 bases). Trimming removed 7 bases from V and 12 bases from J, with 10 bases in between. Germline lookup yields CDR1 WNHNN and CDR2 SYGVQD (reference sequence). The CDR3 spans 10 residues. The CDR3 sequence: CASKGLAQFF. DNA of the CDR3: TGCGCCAGCAAGGGACTTGCGCAGTTCTTC.

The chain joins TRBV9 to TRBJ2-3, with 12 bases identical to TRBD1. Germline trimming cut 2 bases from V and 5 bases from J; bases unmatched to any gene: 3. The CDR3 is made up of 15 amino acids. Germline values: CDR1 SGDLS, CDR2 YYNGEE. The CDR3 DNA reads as TGTGCCAGCAGCGTGGGACAGGGGGCGGGAGATACGCAGTATTTT. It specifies CASSVGQGAGDTQYF. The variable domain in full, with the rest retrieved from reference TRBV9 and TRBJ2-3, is DSGVTQTPKHLITATGQRVTLRCSPRSGDLSVYWYQQSLDQGLQFLIQYYNGEERAKGNILERFSAQQFPDLHSELNLSSLELGDSALYFCASSVGQGAGDTQYFGPGTRLTVL.

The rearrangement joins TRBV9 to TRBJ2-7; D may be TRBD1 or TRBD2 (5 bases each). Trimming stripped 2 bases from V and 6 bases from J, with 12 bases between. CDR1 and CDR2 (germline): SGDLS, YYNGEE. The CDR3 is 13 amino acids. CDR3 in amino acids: CASSVWGSSEQYF. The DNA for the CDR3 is TGTGCCAGCAGCGTTTGGGGGAGCAGCGAGCAGTACTTC.

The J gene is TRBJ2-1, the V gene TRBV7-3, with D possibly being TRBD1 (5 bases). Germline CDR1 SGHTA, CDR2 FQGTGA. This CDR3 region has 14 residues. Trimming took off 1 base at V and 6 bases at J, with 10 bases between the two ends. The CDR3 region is CASSLKGFPNEQFF. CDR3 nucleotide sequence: TGTGCCAGCAGCTTAAAGGGGTTCCCCAATGAGCAGTTCTTC.

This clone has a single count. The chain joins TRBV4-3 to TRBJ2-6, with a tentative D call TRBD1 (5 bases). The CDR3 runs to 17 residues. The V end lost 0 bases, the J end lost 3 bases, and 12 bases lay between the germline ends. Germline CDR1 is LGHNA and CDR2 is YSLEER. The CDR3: CASSQDNSGYGANVLTF. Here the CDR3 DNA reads TGCGCCAGCAGCCAAGATAATTCAGGGTATGGGGCCAACGTCCTGACTTTC.

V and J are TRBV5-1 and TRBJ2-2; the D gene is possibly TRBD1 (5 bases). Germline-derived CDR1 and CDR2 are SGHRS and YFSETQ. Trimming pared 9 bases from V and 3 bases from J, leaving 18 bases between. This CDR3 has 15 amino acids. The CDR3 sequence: CATRKVGVDTGELFF. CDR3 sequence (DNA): TGCGCCACTCGGAAGGTAGGGGTGGACACCGGGGAGCTGTTTTTT. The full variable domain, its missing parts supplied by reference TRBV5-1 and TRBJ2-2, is KAGVTQTPRYLIKTRGQQVTLSCSPISGHRSVSWYQQTPGQGLQFLFEYFSETQRNKGNFPGRFSGRQFSNSRSEMNVSTLELGDSALYLCATRKVGVDTGELFFGEGSRLTVL.

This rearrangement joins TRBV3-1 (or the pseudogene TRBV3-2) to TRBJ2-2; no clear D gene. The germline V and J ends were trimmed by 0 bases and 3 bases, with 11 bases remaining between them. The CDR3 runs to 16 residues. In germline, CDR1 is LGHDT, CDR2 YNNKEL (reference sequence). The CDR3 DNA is TGTGCCAGCAGCCAAGATCGTAGGGTTTACACCGGGGAGCTGTTTTTT. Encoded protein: CASSQDRRVYTGELFF.

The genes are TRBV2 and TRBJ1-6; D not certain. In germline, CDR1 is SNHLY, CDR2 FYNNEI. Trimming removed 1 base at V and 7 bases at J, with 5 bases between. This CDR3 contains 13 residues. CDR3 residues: CASSEVRNSPLHF. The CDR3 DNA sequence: TGTGCCAGCAGTGAAGTTAGGAATTCACCCCTCCACTTT.

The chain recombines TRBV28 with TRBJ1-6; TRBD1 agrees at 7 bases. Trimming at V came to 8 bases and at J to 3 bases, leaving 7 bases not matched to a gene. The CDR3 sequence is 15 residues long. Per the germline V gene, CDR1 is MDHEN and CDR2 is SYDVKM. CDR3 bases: TGTGCCAGCCGGACAGGTCTTAACTATAATTCACCCCTCCACTTT. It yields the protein CASRTGLNYNSPLHF.

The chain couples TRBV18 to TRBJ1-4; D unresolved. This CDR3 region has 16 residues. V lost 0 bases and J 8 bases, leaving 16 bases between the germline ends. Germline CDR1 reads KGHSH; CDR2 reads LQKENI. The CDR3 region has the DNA TGTGCCAGCTCACCACCTCTCGGGAGGCGAGGGGAAAAACTGTTTTTT. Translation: CASSPPLGRRGEKLFF.

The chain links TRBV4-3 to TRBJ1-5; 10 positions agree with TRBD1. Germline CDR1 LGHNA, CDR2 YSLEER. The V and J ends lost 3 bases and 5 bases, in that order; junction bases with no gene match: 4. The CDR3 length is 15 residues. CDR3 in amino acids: CASSHTGQGDQPQHF. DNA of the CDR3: TGCGCCAGCAGCCACACAGGACAGGGGGATCAGCCCCAGCATTTT.

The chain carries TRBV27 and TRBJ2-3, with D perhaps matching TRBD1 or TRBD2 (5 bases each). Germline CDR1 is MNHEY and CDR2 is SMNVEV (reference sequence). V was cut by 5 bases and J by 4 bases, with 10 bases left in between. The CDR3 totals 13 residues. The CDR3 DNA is TGTGCCAGCAGTCCAATGGGGGCAGATACGCAGTATTTT. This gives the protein CASSPMGADTQYF.

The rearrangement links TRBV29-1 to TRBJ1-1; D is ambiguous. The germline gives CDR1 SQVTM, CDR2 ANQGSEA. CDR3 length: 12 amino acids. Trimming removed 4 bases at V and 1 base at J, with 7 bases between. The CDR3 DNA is TGCAGCGTTGGACGGGCGAACACTGAAGCTTTCTTT. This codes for CSVGRANTEAFF.

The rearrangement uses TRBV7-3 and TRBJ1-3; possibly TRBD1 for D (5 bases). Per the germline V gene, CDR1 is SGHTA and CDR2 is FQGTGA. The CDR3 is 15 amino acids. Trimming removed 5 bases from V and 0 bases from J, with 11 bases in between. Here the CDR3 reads CASSISGSSGNTIYF. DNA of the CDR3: TGTGCCAGCAGCATTTCAGGGAGCTCTGGAAACACCATATATTTT. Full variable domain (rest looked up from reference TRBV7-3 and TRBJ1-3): GAGVSQTPSNKVTEKGKYVELRCDPISGHTALYWYRQSLGQGPEFLIYFQGTGAADDSGLPNDRFFAVRPEGSVSTLKIQRTERGDSAVYLCASSISGSSGNTIYFGEGSWLTVV.

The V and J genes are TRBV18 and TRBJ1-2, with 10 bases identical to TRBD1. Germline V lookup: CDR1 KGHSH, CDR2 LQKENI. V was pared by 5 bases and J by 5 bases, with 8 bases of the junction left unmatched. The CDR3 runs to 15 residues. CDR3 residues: CASSTRQGARYGYTF. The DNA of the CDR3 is TGTGCCAGCTCAACCCGACAGGGGGCGCGTTATGGCTACACCTTC.

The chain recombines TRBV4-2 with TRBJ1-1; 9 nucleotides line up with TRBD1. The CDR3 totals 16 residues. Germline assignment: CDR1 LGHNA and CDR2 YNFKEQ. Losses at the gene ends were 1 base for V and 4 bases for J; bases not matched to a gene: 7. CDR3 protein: CASSQGAQGAGTEAFF. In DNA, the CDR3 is TGTGCCAGCAGCCAAGGAGCACAGGGGGCCGGCACTGAAGCTTTCTTT.

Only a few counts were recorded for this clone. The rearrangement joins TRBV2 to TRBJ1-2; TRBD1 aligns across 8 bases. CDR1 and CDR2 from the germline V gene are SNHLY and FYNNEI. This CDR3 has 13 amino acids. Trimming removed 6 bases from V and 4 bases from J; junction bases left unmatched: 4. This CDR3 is CASRRDRTYGYTF. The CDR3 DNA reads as TGTGCCAGCAGACGGGACAGGACCTATGGCTACACCTTC.